This TCR beta chain derives from a study of technical replicates of blood from a handful of donors. CDR1 and CDR2 from the germline V gene are GTSNPN and SVGIG (reference sequence). V gave up 1 base and J gave up 4 bases, with 16 bases separating them. The CDR3 sequence is 16 residues long. The data were produced by immunoSEQ multiplex PCR, yet TCRdb's version contains in-frame clones alone and is incomplete. The sample consists of about 80,000 clones, approximately 94% of them appearing once. This TCR was recovered from a human donor in good health. The chain joins TRBV30 to TRBJ2-2; tentative D call: TRBD1 (6 bases). Sequenced sample: T cells isolated from PBMCs. CDR3 in DNA: TGTGCCTGGAGTGCGCTCCAACACAGGGTCACCGGGGAGCTGTTTTTT. It codes for CAWSALQHRVTGELFF.